This T cell receptor (beta chain) was documented in a study of beta chain features in type 1 diabetes. Sequenced material consisted of expressed TCRB transcripts (all of the isolated RNA was reverse transcribed). The method was immunoSEQ multiplex PCR; TCRdb's version includes in-frame clones alone and lacks a portion of them. The profile covers approximately 250,000 clones, with 7.5% to 10% appearing a single time and under 0.035% taken by the ten largest. The V gene end was trimmed by 1 base and the J gene end by 2 bases; junction bases not matched to a gene: 2. The CDR3 is 16 residues long. The germline gives CDR1 MGHRA, CDR2 YSYEKL. Sort purity for all populations was recorded as exceeding 98%.

V is TRBV4-1 and J is TRBJ2-7; 13 nucleotides align to TRBD2. This receptor was identified in a woman aged 18-30 years in good health. The sample taken for sequencing was naive CD4+ T cells from blood. CDR3 loop: CASSQGTSGRTYEQYF. CDR3 DNA: TGCGCCAGCAGCCAAGGGACTAGCGGGAGAACCTACGAGCAGTACTTC.